This T cell receptor (beta chain) originates from a study of blood T cell repertoires in COVID-19. For the study at large: The United States, Italy and Spain provided the acute and convalescent COVID-19 samples.

In the authors' methods: Researchers report that nucleated cell counts were estimated from reference gene primer amplification. Here immunoSEQ multiplex PCR was the method, and the copy in TCRdb shows in-frame clones only, minus some. The V and J calls and clone size were taken over from that table, and D and trimming were inferred from the DNA. Of about 300,000 clones listed, 80% to 95% were seen once; the top ten hold 1% to 1.3%. Germline CDR1 SQVTM, CDR2 ANQGSEA. This CDR3 has 13 amino acids. Trimming removed 5 bases from V and 5 bases from J; junction bases left unmatched: 7. This clone was detected only once.

This chain links TRBV29-1 with TRBJ2-5, with 8 positions matching TRBD2. This TCR came from a woman aged 25-40 years who had recovered from COVID-19. The specimen sequenced was PBMCs or T cells enriched from blood (not recorded which). The chain's CDR3 is CSVFTGGVETQYF. Written as DNA, the CDR3 is TGCAGCGTTTTTACGGGAGGGGTCGAGACCCAGTACTTC.